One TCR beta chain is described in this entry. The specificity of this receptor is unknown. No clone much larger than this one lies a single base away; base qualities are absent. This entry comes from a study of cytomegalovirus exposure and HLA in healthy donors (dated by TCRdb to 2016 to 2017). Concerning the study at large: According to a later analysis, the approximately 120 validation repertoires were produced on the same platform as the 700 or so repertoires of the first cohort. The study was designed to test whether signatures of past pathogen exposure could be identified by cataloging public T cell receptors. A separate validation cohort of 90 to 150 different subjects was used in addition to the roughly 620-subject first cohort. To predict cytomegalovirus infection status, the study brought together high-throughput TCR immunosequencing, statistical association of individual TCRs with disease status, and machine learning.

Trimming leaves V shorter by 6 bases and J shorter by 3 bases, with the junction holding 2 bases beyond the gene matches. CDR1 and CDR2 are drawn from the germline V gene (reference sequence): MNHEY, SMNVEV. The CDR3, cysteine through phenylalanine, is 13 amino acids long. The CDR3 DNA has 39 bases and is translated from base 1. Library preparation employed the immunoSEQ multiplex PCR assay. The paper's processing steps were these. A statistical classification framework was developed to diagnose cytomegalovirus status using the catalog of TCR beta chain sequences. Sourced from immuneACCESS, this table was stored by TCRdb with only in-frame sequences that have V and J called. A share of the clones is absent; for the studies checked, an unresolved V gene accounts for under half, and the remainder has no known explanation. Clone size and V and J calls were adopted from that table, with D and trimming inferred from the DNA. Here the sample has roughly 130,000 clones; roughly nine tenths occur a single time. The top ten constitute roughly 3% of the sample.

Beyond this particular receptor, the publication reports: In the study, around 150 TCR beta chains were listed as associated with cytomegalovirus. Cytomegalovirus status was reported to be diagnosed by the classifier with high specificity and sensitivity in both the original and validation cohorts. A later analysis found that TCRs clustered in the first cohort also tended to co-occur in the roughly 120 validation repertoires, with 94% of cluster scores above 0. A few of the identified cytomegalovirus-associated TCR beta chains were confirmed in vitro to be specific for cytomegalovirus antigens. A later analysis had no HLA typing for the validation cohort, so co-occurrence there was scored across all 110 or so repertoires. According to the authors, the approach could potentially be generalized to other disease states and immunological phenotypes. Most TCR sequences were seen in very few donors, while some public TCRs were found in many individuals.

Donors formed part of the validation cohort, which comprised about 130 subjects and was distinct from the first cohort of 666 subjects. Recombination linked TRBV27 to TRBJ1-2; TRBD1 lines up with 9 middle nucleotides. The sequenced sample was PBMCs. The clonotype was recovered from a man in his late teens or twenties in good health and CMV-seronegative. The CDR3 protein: CASRDRGDYGYTF. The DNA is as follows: TGTGCCAGCAGGGACAGGGGAGACTATGGCTACACCTTC.